This T cell receptor beta chain was identified in a study of CD8 T cells in ankylosing spondylitis. Study results and caveats: Characteristic of ankylosing spondylitis blood, it appeared, was a TCR beta motif comprising roughly eight highly homologous variants.

Turning to this clonotype: Its matching antigen is unknown.

Per the germline V gene, CDR1 is DFQATT and CDR2 is SNEGSKA (reference sequence). V gave up 5 bases and J gave up 0 bases, with 13 bases separating them. This CDR3 is 15 amino acids long. TCRdb redid the calling of the 5' RACE reads with MiXCR, one entry per CDR3 protein. The sample contains 200,000 to 250,000 distinct CDR3 sequences, around 24% of which appear only once. Sequenced sample: blood, either unsorted or a sorted T cell fraction (not recorded which). The V gene is TRBV20-1, the J gene TRBJ1-4; D is perhaps TRBD1 (6 bases). The TCR sequence derives from a male donor with ankylosing spondylitis or in good health (not recorded which). The CDR3 sequence is CSAGGRWATNEKLFF. In nucleotides, the CDR3 is TGCAGTGCTGGGGGGCGATGGGCAACTAATGAAAAACTGTTTTTT.